This T cell receptor (beta chain) is from a study of regulatory T cells in long-lasting Graves disease (dated by TCRdb to the early 2020s). Broadly, across the study: Persistent Graves' disease was defined as persistently positive TSH receptor autoantibodies together with antithyroid drug treatment for over 5 years. On average, persistent Graves' disease patients in the clinical cohort had been on antithyroid drugs for approximately 10 years. The study was conducted in China and was registered as a clinical trial. Patients with persistent Graves' disease were compared with patients with newly diagnosed Graves' disease using TCR sequencing and RNA sequencing of peripheral blood. A total of 33 samples underwent TCR sequencing, from roughly 13 patients with persistent Graves' disease and around 20 patients with newly diagnosed Graves' disease.

The library was produced with multiplex PCR. The sample was run on an Illumina HiSeq 4000. TCR beta libraries were built with iRepertoire HTBI primers and Arm-PCR amplification of CDR3 regions. Before sequencing, the PCR products went through gel purification. The study's own analysis went as follows. Across samples, about 63 TRBV and roughly 13 TRBJ segments were identified and used for gene usage analysis of CDR3 amino acid clonotypes. COPE and FqMerger were used to merge the filtered high-quality paired reads into contigs. BLAST was used to align contigs to the IMGT TRBV, TRBD and TRBJ reference genes, and CDR3 was defined following IMGT. Any clonotype with a frequency above 0.1% was counted as a highly expanded clone. Shannon entropy was used to measure repertoire diversity, and the Gini coefficient was used to measure V-J evenness. A clonotype found in more than one individual was treated as public. TCRdb reran the public reads through fastp at Q25 and MiXCR, keeping productive beta chains. For every CDR3 protein sequence, its rows merge into one entry that carries the most common genes and DNA. TCRdb's processing, not the authors' own work, is the source of the V and J calls. For this sample the table gives more than 350,000 distinct CDR3 sequences, of which 21% were detected only once. 13% to 15% of the sample is taken by the ten largest.

This clonotype was counted ten times or more. What antigen it recognizes has not been identified. Base qualities are not provided; no much larger clone lies one nucleotide away. Summary of the overall study and its limitations: A larger number of public clonotypes was shared among persistent patients (approximately 2,600) than among newly diagnosed patients (roughly 970). Persistent Graves' disease patients showed lower TCR Shannon entropy and fewer highly expanded clones than newly diagnosed patients, suggesting clonal expansion. Because the primary lesion, thyroid tissue, could not be accessed, the study looked at peripheral blood alone. As a limitation, the authors acknowledged that the small sample size may reduce accuracy. Preferential use of TRBV28, TRBJ1-2 and TRBJ2-5 was observed in persistent disease, whereas TRBV20-1 and TRBJ2-1 were favored in newly diagnosed disease. Only the TCR beta chain was sequenced and analyzed.

Trimming takes 6 bases from V and 4 bases from J, and the germline ends sit 16 bases apart. CDR1 and CDR2, looked up from the germline V gene (reference sequence), are MNHEY and SMNVEV. The CDR3 has 14 amino acids, counting the end cysteine and phenylalanine. The CDR3 DNA has 42 bases and is translated from base 1. This specimen's time point label, interpreted: persistent/refractory GD, antithyroid drugs over 5 years with positive TRAb. For both TCR sequencing and RNA sequencing, RNA was extracted from PBMCs in TRIzol. Graves' disease was diagnosed according to American Thyroid Association guidelines. Recruitment of patients was carried out at an endocrinology department in Xi'an, China. Each patient gave about 10 milliliters of peripheral blood, collected in an EDTA anticoagulant tube. PBMCs were isolated by Ficoll Paque Plus density gradient separation without further T cell sorting. RNA quality was checked with an Agilent 2100 Bioanalyzer and agarose gel, and concentration with a NanoDrop 2000.

This sequence originates from a female donor with Graves disease. The V gene is TRBV27 and the J gene is TRBJ2-7; the D segment cannot be called with confidence. The sequences come from peripheral blood mononuclear cells (PBMCs), collected when the disease was refractory, from a patient treated with antithyroid drugs. The bases are TGTGCCAGCAGCCCCGTTCCGTCGCCGTACGAGCAGTACTTC. Its translation is CASSPVPSPYEQYF.